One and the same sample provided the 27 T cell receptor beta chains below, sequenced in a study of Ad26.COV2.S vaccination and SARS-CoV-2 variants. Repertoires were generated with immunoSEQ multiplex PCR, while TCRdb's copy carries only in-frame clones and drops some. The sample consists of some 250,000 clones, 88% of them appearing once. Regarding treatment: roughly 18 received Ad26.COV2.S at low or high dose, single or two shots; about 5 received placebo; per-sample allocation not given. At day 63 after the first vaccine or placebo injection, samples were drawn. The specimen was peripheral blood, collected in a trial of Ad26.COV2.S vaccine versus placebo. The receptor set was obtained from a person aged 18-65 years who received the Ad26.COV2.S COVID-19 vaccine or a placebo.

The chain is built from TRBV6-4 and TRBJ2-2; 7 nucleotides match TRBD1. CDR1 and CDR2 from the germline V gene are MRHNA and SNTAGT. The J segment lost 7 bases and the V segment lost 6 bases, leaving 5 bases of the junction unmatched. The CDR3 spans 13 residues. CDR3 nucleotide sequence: TGTGCCAGCAGGCGACAGGGCGACGGGGAGCTGTTTTTT. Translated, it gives CASRRQGDGELFF.

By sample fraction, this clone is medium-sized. CDR3 sequence reads: CATGLAGSNQPQHF. The CDR3 DNA reads as TGTGCCACGGGCTTGGCTGGCAGCAATCAGCCCCAGCATTTT. The J gene is TRBJ1-5, the V gene TRBV6-5; D uncertain. With 10 bases removed from V and 1 base from J, the gap between germline ends came to 14 bases. This CDR3 comprises 14 residues. CDR1 MNHEY and CDR2 SVGAGI come from the germline V gene.

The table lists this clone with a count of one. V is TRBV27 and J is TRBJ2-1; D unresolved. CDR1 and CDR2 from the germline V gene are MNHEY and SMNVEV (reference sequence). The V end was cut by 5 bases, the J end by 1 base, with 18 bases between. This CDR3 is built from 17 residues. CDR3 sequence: CASSPGLLVGSYNEQFF. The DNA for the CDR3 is TGTGCCAGCAGTCCCGGCTTGCTTGTGGGTTCCTACAATGAGCAGTTCTTC.

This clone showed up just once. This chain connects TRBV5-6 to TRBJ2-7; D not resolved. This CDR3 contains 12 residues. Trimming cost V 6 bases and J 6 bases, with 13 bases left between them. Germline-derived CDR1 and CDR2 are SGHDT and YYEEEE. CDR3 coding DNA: TGTGCCAGCACCCGGACGGATATCGAGCAGTACTTC. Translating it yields CASTRTDIEQYF.

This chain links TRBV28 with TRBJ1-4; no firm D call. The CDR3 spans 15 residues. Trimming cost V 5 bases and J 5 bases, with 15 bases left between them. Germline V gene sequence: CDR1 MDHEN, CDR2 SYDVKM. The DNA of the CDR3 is TGTGCCAGCAGTATCATGGGTGGTGTAAATGAAAAACTGTTTTTT. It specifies CASSIMGGVNEKLFF.

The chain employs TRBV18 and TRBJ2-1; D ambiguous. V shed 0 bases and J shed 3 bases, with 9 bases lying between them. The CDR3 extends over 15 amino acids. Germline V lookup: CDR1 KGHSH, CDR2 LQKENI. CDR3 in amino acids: CASSPPTRDYNEQFF. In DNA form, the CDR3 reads TGTGCCAGCTCACCACCCACGAGAGACTACAATGAGCAGTTCTTC.

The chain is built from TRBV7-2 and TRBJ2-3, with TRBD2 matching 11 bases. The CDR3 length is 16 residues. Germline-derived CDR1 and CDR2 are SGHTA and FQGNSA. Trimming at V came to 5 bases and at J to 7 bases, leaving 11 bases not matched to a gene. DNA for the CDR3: TGTGCCAGCAGCCCGACTAGCGGGACGGCTGGAAATACGCAGTATTTT. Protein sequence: CASSPTSGTAGNTQYF.

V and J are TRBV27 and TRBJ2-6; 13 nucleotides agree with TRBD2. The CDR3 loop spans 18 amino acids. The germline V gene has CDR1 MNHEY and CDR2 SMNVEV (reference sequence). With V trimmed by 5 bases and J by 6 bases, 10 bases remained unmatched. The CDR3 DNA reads TGTGCCAGCAGTATTAACCCCGGACTAGCGGGAGAGGCCAACGTCCTGACTTTC. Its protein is CASSINPGLAGEANVLTF. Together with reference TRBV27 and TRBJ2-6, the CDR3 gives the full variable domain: EAQVTQNPRYLITVTGKKLTVTCSQNMNHEYMSWYRQDPGLGLRQIYYSMNVEVTDKGDVPEGYKVSRKEKRNFPLILESPSPNQTSLYFCASSINPGLAGEANVLTFGAGSRLTVL.

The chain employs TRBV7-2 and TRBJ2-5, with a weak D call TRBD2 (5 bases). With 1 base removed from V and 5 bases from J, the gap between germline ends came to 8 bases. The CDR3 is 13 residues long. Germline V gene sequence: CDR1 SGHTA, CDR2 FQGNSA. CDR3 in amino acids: CASSLGQRETQYF. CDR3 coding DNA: TGTGCCAGCAGCTTAGGCCAGCGGGAGACCCAGTACTTC.

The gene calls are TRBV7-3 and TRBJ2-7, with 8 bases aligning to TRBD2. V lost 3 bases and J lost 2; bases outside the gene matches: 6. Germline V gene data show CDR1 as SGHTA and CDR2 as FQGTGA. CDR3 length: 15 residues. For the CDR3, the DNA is TGTGCCAGCAGCTTTAGCGGGGAGGAGGCCTACGAGCAGTACTTC. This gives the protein CASSFSGEEAYEQYF.

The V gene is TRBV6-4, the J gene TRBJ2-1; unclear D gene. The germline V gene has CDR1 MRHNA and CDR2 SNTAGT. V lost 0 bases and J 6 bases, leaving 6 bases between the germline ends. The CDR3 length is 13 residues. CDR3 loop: CASSDSGSNEQFF. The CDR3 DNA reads TGTGCCAGCAGTGACTCGGGGTCCAATGAGCAGTTCTTC.

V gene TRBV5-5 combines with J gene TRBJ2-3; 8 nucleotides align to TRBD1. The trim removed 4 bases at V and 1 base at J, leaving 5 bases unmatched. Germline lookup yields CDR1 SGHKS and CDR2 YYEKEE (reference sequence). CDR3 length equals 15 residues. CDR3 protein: CASSRGQGGTDTQYF. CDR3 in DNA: TGTGCCAGCAGCCGCGGACAGGGCGGCACAGATACGCAGTATTTT.

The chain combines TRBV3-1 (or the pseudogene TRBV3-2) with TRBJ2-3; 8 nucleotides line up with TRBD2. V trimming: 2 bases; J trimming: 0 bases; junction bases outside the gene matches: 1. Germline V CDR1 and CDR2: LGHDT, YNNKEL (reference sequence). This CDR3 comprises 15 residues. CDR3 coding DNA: TGTGCCAGCAGCCAACTAGCGGGTAGCACAGATACGCAGTATTTT. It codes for CASSQLAGSTDTQYF.

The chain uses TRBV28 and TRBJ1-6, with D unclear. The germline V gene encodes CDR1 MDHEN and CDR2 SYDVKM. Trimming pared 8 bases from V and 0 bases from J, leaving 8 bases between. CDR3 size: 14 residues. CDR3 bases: TGTGCCAGCGGTGGGAGCTCCTATAATTCACCCCTCCACTTT. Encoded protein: CASGGSSYNSPLHF.

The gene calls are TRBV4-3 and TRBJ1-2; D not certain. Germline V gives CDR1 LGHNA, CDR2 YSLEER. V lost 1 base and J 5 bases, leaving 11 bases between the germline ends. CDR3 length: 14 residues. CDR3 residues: CASSQGRQNYGYTF. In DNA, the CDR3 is TGCGCCAGCAGCCAAGGTCGACAAAATTATGGCTACACCTTC.

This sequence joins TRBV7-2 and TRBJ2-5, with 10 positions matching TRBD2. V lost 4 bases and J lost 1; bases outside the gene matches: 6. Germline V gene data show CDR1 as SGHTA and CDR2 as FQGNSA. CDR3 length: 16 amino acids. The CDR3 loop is CASSWIAGGPQETQYF. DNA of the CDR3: TGTGCCAGCAGCTGGATAGCGGGGGGACCCCAAGAGACCCAGTACTTC.

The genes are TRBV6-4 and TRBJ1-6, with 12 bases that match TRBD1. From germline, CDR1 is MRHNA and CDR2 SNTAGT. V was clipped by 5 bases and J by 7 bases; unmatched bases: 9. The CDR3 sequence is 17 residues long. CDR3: CASSLEGQGAENSPLHF. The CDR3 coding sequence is TGTGCCAGCAGTCTGGAGGGACAGGGGGCCGAGAATTCACCCCTCCACTTT.

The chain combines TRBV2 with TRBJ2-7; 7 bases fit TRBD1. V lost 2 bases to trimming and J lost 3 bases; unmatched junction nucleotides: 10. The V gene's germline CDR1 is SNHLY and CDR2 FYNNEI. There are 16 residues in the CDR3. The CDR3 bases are TGTGCCAGCAGTGAACCGTCGGGACAGACTCTCTACGAGCAGTACTTC. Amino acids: CASSEPSGQTLYEQYF.

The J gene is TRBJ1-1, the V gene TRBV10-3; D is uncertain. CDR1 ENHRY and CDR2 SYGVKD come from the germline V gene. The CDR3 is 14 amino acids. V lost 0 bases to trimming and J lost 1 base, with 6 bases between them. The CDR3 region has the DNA TGTGCCATCAGTGAGTCGGAGGAGAACACTGAAGCTTTCTTT. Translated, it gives CAISESEENTEAFF.

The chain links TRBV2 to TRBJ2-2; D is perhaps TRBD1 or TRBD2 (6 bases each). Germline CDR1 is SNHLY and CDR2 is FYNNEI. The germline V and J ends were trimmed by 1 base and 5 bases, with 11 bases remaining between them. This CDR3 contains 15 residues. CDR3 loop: CASSEEGGRTGELFF. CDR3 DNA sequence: TGTGCCAGCAGTGAAGAGGGGGGCAGGACCGGGGAGCTGTTTTTT.

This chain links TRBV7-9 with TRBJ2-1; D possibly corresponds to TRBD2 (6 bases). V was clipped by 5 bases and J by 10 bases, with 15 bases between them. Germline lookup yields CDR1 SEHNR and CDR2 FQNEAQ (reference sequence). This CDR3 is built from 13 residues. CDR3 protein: CASSVRLVNEQFF. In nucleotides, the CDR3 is TGTGCCAGCAGCGTTCGACTAGTGAACGAGCAGTTCTTC.

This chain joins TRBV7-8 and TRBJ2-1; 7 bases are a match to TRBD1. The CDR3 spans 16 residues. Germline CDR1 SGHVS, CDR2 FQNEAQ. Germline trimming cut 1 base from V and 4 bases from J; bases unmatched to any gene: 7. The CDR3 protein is CASSLDADRSYNEQFF. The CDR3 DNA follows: TGTGCCAGCAGCTTAGACGCGGACAGGTCTTACAATGAGCAGTTCTTC.

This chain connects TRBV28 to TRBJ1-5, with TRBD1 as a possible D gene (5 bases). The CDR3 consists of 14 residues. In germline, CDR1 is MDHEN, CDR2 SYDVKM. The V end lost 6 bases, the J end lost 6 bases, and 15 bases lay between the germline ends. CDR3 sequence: CASRIGGGSQPQHF. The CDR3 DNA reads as TGTGCCAGCAGGATCGGGGGGGGGAGTCAGCCCCAGCATTTT.

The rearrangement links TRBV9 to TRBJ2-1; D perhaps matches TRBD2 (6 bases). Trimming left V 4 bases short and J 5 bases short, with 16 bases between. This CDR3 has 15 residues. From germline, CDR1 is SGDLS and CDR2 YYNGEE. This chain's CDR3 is CASSPRYGGDNEQFF. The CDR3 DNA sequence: TGTGCCAGCAGCCCTCGTTACGGGGGAGACAATGAGCAGTTCTTC.

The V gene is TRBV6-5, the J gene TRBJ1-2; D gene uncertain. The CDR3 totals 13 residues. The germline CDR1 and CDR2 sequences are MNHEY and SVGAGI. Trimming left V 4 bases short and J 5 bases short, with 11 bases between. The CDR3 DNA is TGTGCCAGCAGTTCCCGCCTCCCATATGGCTACACCTTC. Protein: CASSSRLPYGYTF.

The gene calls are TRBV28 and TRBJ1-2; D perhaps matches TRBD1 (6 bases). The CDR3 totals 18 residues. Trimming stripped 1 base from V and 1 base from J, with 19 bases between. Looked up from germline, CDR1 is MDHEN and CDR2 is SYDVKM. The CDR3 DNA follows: TGTGCCAGCAGTTTATCCCTAGGGGGGATGGGGCATAACTATGGCTACACCTTC. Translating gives CASSLSLGGMGHNYGYTF.

This CDR3 is CASSQDIWNTEAFF. The CDR3 DNA reads as TGCGCCAGCAGCCAAGATATCTGGAACACTGAAGCTTTCTTT. The rearrangement joins TRBV4-3 to TRBJ1-1; no firm D call. V gave up 0 bases and J gave up 1 base, with 6 bases separating them. Germline CDR1 reads LGHNA; CDR2 reads YSLEER. The CDR3 is made up of 14 amino acids.